This entry lists 29 T cell receptor beta chains sequenced from one sample in a study of early T cells in non-severe SARS-CoV-2 infection. Each CDR3 protein is one row after TCRdb ran MiXCR on the 5' RACE reads. Of 25,000 to 35,000 distinct CDR3 sequences in the sample, 4.5% to 6.5% were seen once. Sequencing was done on a sample of whole blood. These receptors came from an adult who was a healthcare worker with PCR-confirmed SARS-CoV-2 infection or an uninfected control (not recorded which).

This clonotype was picked up many times. The chain couples TRBV27 to TRBJ2-7; TRBD1 matches at 9 bases. The CDR3 loop spans 15 amino acids. The V and J ends lost 6 bases and 1 base, in that order; junction bases with no gene match: 7. CDR1 is MNHEY and CDR2 is SMNVEV in the germline V gene (reference sequence). The CDR3 here is CASSEGTGKSYEQYF. In nucleotides, the CDR3 is TGTGCCAGCAGCGAAGGGACAGGGAAGTCCTACGAGCAGTACTTC.

This clonotype has a handful of counts. The V and J genes are TRBV2 and TRBJ2-1; possibly TRBD1 or TRBD2 for D (5 bases each). The V end was cut by 9 bases, the J end by 6 bases, with 9 bases between. In germline, CDR1 is SNHLY, CDR2 FYNNEI. This CDR3 spans 11 amino acids. The CDR3 sequence: CARGRRNEQFF. The CDR3 DNA reads TGTGCCAGGGGACGGCGCAATGAGCAGTTCTTC.

This clonotype was detected ten times or more. The chain carries TRBV20-1 and TRBJ1-5; possible D gene TRBD1, 6 bases. The CDR3 spans 14 residues. Germline loops: CDR1 DFQATT, CDR2 SNEGSKA (reference sequence). V was clipped by 6 bases and J by 7 bases, with 19 bases between them. CDR3: CSAHRAEGSQPQHF. The CDR3 DNA is TGCAGTGCCCACAGGGCCGAGGGAAGCCAGCCCCAGCATTTT.

Ten or more counts support this clonotype. The chain employs TRBV20-1 and TRBJ2-3; D gene ambiguous. The germline V and J ends were trimmed by 1 base and 0 bases, with 17 bases remaining between them. This CDR3 contains 17 residues. Germline V lookup: CDR1 DFQATT, CDR2 SNEGSKA (reference sequence). CDR3 in amino acids: CSARGIPKESSTDTQYF. The CDR3 DNA is TGCAGTGCTAGAGGGATCCCGAAGGAGTCTAGCACAGATACGCAGTATTTT.

This clonotype has a count of ten or more. This chain joins TRBV5-4 and TRBJ2-5, with a weak D call TRBD2 (6 bases). The CDR3 is 15 amino acids. V was pared by 3 bases and J by 5 bases, with 17 bases between. Germline V gives CDR1 SGHNT, CDR2 YYREEE (reference sequence). CDR3 sequence reads: CASSSGGSGLETQYF. The CDR3 bases are TGTGCCAGCAGCTCTGGAGGGTCCGGGCTTGAGACCCAGTACTTC.

Written as DNA, the CDR3 is TGTGCCAGCAGCCTTTCCACCCTAGCGGGATCCTACGAGCAGTACTTC. It translates to CASSLSTLAGSYEQYF. J is TRBJ2-7 and V is TRBV7-9, with TRBD2 matching 9 bases. Germline CDR1 and CDR2: SEHNR and FQNEAQ (reference sequence). Losses at the gene ends were 5 bases for V and 1 base for J; bases not matched to a gene: 9. This CDR3 has 16 amino acids.

This chain connects TRBV4-1 to TRBJ2-1; 7 nucleotides line up with TRBD2. The CDR3 is 16 residues long. J gave up 2 bases and V 1 base, and 5 bases lay outside the gene matches. Germline V gene data show CDR1 as MGHRA and CDR2 as YSYEKL. This chain's CDR3 is CASSQVGLAAYNEQFF. The CDR3 DNA reads TGCGCCAGCAGCCAAGTGGGCCTAGCGGCCTACAATGAGCAGTTCTTC.

The chain couples TRBV6-5 to TRBJ2-7; maybe TRBD2 (5 bases). This CDR3 comprises 15 residues. Trimming shortened V by 5 bases and J by 12 bases, and 26 bases separated the two germline ends. The V gene's germline CDR1 is MNHEY and CDR2 SVGAGI. DNA of the CDR3: TGTGCCAGCAGTCGGATGCGGACTGTTACAACTCCCCGGTACTTC. Translation: CASSRMRTVTTPRYF.

The V and J genes are TRBV28 and TRBJ2-3; 7 nucleotides line up with TRBD1. This CDR3 has 14 amino acids. The junction had 7 bases not matched to a gene; V was cut back by 5 bases and J by 5 bases. Germline CDR1 reads MDHEN; CDR2 reads SYDVKM. The CDR3 here is CASSLDRVEDTQYF. In nucleotides, the CDR3 is TGTGCCAGCAGTCTTGACAGGGTGGAAGATACGCAGTATTTT.

This clonotype was observed many times. The chain has TRBV5-1 and TRBJ1-5; D remains unclear. With 0 bases removed from V and 4 bases from J, the gap between germline ends came to 11 bases. The length of the CDR3 is 15 residues. CDR1 and CDR2 (germline): SGHRS, YFSETQ. The CDR3 nucleotides read TGCGCCAGCAGCTTGGACCATCGGGGAAATCAGCCCCAGCATTTT. It specifies CASSLDHRGNQPQHF.

Ten or more counts support this clonotype. J is TRBJ1-5 and V is TRBV28; 11 bases match TRBD1. V shed 7 bases and J 1 base; nucleotides not matched to a gene: 3. This CDR3 has 15 amino acids. The V gene's germline CDR1 is MDHEN and CDR2 SYDVKM. CDR3 DNA sequence: TGTGCCAGCAAGGGACAGGGGGTAAGCAATCAGCCCCAGCATTTT. Amino acid sequence: CASKGQGVSNQPQHF.

This clonotype was seen only a few times. The gene calls are TRBV7-2 and TRBJ1-2; D unresolved. V lost 8 bases and J 6 bases, leaving 10 bases between the germline ends. Germline V CDR1 and CDR2: SGHTA, FQGNSA. The CDR3 loop spans 11 amino acids. In nucleotides, the CDR3 is TGTGCCAGCTGGGGAAGGAATGGCTACACCTTC. Protein: CASWGRNGYTF.

This clonotype occurred many times. The V and J genes are TRBV15 and TRBJ2-1; a possible D gene is TRBD2 (6 bases). V lost 4 bases and J 4 bases, leaving 11 bases between the germline ends. The CDR3 is made up of 14 amino acids. CDR1 and CDR2 from the germline V gene are LNHNV and YYDKDF (reference sequence). CDR3 residues: CATSTPGSYNEQFF. As DNA, the CDR3 is TGTGCCACCAGCACCCCCGGGAGTTACAATGAGCAGTTCTTC.

At least ten counts were recorded for this clonotype. This chain connects TRBV28 to TRBJ2-7; TRBD2 agrees at 8 bases. V lost 5 bases and J lost 4; bases outside the gene matches: 4. The CDR3 has 13 amino acids. Germline CDR1 MDHEN, CDR2 SYDVKM. The CDR3 coding sequence is TGTGCCAGCAGTAGCGGGAGTATTTACGAGCAGTACTTC. It encodes CASSSGSIYEQYF. The variable domain in full, with the rest retrieved from reference TRBV28 and TRBJ2-7, is DVKVTQSSRYLVKRTGEKVFLECVQDMDHENMFWYRQDPGLGLRLIYFSYDVKMKEKGDIPEGYSVSREKKERFSLILESASTNQTSMYLCASSSGSIYEQYFGPGTRLTVT.

This clonotype was observed at least ten times. This chain uses TRBV20-1 with TRBJ1-1, with no clear D. This CDR3 contains 12 residues. CDR1 is DFQATT, CDR2 SNEGSKA, per germline (reference sequence). CDR3 amino acids: CSAGEELAEAFF. CDR3 sequence (DNA): TGCAGCGCTGGCGAGGAGTTAGCTGAAGCTTTCTTT.

The chain employs TRBV28 and TRBJ1-1; TRBD1 matches 7 bases. J gave up 7 bases and V 4 bases, and 15 bases lay outside the gene matches. This CDR3 region has 16 residues. Germline V CDR1 and CDR2: MDHEN, SYDVKM. CDR3 amino acids: CASSSWGQSAKDEAFF. DNA for the CDR3: TGTGCCAGCAGTTCTTGGGGACAGTCCGCCAAGGATGAAGCTTTCTTT.

This clonotype was counted many times. The chain carries TRBV6-6 and TRBJ1-4, with 8 nucleotides matching TRBD1. V lost 6 bases to trimming and J lost 13 bases; unmatched junction nucleotides: 7. Germline assignment: CDR1 MNHNY and CDR2 SVGAGI (reference sequence). This CDR3 is 12 amino acids long. CDR3 in amino acids: CASSHGQGGLFF. CDR3 coding DNA: TGTGCCAGCAGCCACGGACAGGGAGGACTGTTTTTT.

This clonotype was found many times. The J gene is TRBJ2-2, the V gene TRBV18, with D uncertain. V lost 4 bases and J 8 bases, leaving 20 bases between the germline ends. This CDR3 region has 16 residues. Germline-derived CDR1 and CDR2 are KGHSH and LQKENI. CDR3 nucleotide sequence: TGTGCCAGCTCACAGAATCGACCGCCCATTAAGGGGGAGCTGTTTTTT. Its translation: CASSQNRPPIKGELFF.

This clonotype showed up many times. This sequence joins TRBV7-8 and TRBJ2-1; D gene uncertain. The CDR3 is made up of 15 amino acids. Germline lookup yields CDR1 SGHVS and CDR2 FQNEAQ. V gave up 0 bases and J gave up 0 bases, with 6 bases separating them. CDR3 in amino acids: CASSLATSSYNEQFF. In DNA, the CDR3 is TGTGCCAGCAGCTTAGCGACGAGCTCCTACAATGAGCAGTTCTTC. The full variable domain, with the rest looked up from reference TRBV7-8 and TRBJ2-1, is GAGVSQSPRYKVAKRGQDVALRCDPISGHVSLFWYQQALGQGPEFLTYFQNEAQLDKSGLPSDRFFAERPEGSVSTLKIQRTQQEDSAVYLCASSLATSSYNEQFFGPGTRLTVL.

This clonotype was observed many times. The V call is TRBV12-3 or TRBV12-4, the J call TRBJ2-1; TRBD2 agrees at 7 bases. The CDR3 covers 15 residues. The V and J ends lost 6 bases and 1 base, in that order; junction bases with no gene match: 6. The CDR3 nucleotides are TGTGCCAGCAGCCCTACTAGCGTTTCCTACAATGAGCAGTTCTTC. It codes for CASSPTSVSYNEQFF.

This clonotype appeared many times. The chain employs TRBV18 and TRBJ2-2, with 15 bases aligning to TRBD2. Trimming took 2 bases from V and 4 from J; bases not matched to a gene: 8. There are 19 residues in the CDR3. Per germline, CDR1 KGHSH and CDR2 LQKENI. The CDR3 DNA follows: TGTGCCAGCTCACCATCAAGGGGACTAGCGGGAGGAAGCACCGGGGAGCTGTTTTTT. Encoded protein: CASSPSRGLAGGSTGELFF.

This clonotype has a count of ten or more. This chain connects TRBV20-1 to TRBJ2-2; TRBD2 matches at 9 bases. J lost 0 bases, V lost 3 bases, and 5 bases had no gene match. There are 16 residues in the CDR3. From germline, CDR1 is DFQATT and CDR2 SNEGSKA (reference sequence). This CDR3 reads CSARPAGGSNTGELFF. CDR3 coding DNA: TGCAGTGCTAGGCCAGCGGGAGGTTCGAACACCGGGGAGCTGTTTTTT.

This clonotype was seen at least ten times. The CDR3 does not close with the conserved phenylalanine or tryptophan, likely indicating a read error. Because the CDR3's place on the DNA is in doubt, the DNA is left out and the CDR3 is given as listed by TCRdb. J is TRBJ2-7 and V is TRBV21-1. TRBV21-1 is a pseudogene. From its first to its last residue, the CDR3 has 12 amino acids. The CDR3 protein is CASSTLGHEQYS.

This clonotype has at least ten counts. This chain uses TRBV28 with TRBJ2-6; TRBD1 aligns across 7 bases. CDR3 size: 14 residues. Germline loops: CDR1 MDHEN, CDR2 SYDVKM. V lost 5 bases to trimming and J lost 2 bases; unmatched junction nucleotides: 0. CDR3 nucleotide sequence: TGTGCCAGCAGTACAGGGGCTGGGGCCAACGTCCTGACTTTC. Translated, it gives CASSTGAGANVLTF.

The chain carries TRBV10-3 and TRBJ1-4, with D unclear. Trimming removed 6 bases from V and 8 bases from J, with 19 bases in between. The CDR3 loop spans 15 amino acids. CDR1 is ENHRY and CDR2 is SYGVKD in the germline V gene. CDR3 protein: CAISDPRRQGEKLFF. CDR3 sequence (DNA): TGTGCCATCAGCGATCCCAGGAGGCAAGGGGAAAAACTGTTTTTT.

The gene calls are TRBV21-1 and TRBJ2-2; TRBD1 is the table's D call and was not checked against the DNA. TRBV21-1 is assigned pseudogene status. This CDR3 contains 13 residues. This CDR3 is CASTEGEAGELFF. For the CDR3, the DNA is TGTGCCAGCACAGAGGGGGAGGCCGGGGAGCTGTTTTTT.

This clonotype has ten or more counts. The J gene is TRBJ2-3, the V gene TRBV28; TRBD2 matches at 7 bases. The junction had 10 bases not matched to a gene; V was cut back by 1 base and J by 9 bases. The CDR3 length is 15 residues. In germline, CDR1 is MDHEN, CDR2 SYDVKM. DNA of the CDR3: TGTGCCAGCAGTTTATTAAGCGGGATGGGGCGGACGCAGTATTTT. Amino acids: CASSLLSGMGRTQYF.

At least ten counts were recorded for this clonotype. The chain links TRBV28 to TRBJ1-5; D might be TRBD1 (5 bases). The V end was cut by 7 bases, the J end by 0 bases, with 22 bases between. The length of the CDR3 is 18 residues. Germline V lookup: CDR1 MDHEN, CDR2 SYDVKM. CDR3 sequence: CASIPGRAGPYSNQPQHF. In DNA, the CDR3 is TGTGCCAGCATCCCCGGTCGGGCGGGACCTTATAGCAATCAGCCCCAGCATTTT.

This chain uses TRBV7-9 with TRBJ2-1; 13 bases map to TRBD2. V lost 4 bases and J lost 3; bases outside the gene matches: 6. Looked up from germline, CDR1 is SEHNR and CDR2 is FQNEAQ (reference sequence). This CDR3 spans 17 amino acids. This CDR3 is CASSSRTSGRLYNEQFF. As DNA, the CDR3 is TGTGCCAGCAGCTCCAGGACTAGCGGGAGACTCTACAATGAGCAGTTCTTC.